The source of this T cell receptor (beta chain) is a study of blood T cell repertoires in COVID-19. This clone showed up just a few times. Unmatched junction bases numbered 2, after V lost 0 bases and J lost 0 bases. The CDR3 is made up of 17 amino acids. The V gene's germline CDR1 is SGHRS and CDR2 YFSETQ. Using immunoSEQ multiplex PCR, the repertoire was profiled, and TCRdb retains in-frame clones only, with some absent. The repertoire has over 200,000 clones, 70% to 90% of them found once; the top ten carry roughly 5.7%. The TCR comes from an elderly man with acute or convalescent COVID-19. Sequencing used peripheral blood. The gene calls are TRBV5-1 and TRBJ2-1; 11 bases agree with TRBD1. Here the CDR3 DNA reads TGCGCCAGCAGCTTGGGGGACAGGGGGACCTCCTACAATGAGCAGTTCTTC. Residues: CASSLGDRGTSYNEQFF.